This T cell receptor beta chain was documented in a study of cytomegalovirus exposure and HLA in healthy donors. The repertoire was sequenced with immunoSEQ multiplex PCR; TCRdb's copy has only in-frame clones and lacks some. The sample consists of 150,000 to 200,000 clones, around 85% of them appearing once. CDR3 length equals 14 residues. Germline V CDR1 and CDR2: SGHAT, FQNNGV. Losses at the gene ends were 5 bases for V and 13 bases for J; bases not matched to a gene: 10. The chain uses TRBV11-2 and TRBJ2-1; 11 nucleotides line up with TRBD2. The sequenced sample was PBMCs. This clonotype was sampled from a woman in her twenties or thirties in good health and CMV-seronegative. CDR3 amino acids: CASSPERTSGPQFF. The CDR3 DNA is TGTGCCAGCAGCCCAGAGCGGACTAGCGGGCCTCAGTTCTTC.